This T cell receptor beta chain originates from a study of T cells in Graves' hyperthyroidism and ophthalmopathy. Findings of the study overall: Blood also held most thyroid clonotypes expanded beyond 0.001. Separating ophthalmopathy from stable hyperthyroidism was achieved by a 13 V-J model.

Uncontrolled infections, other autoimmune diseases, pregnancy or lactation led to exclusion of patients. In its sample, this clonotype was seen many times. Its antigen is unknown. V shed 7 bases, J shed 2 bases, and the junction held 6 bases outside the gene matches. There are 14 residues in the CDR3. The germline gives CDR1 SQVTM, CDR2 ANQGSEA. RNA transcripts served as the template for amplifying TCR beta CDR3 regions. First-round RT-PCR with HTBI primers amplified the TCR CDR3 region. TCRdb called the multiplex PCR reads again in MiXCR, with one record for every CDR3 protein. Among approximately 510,000 distinct CDR3 sequences, over 45% were seen once, and the ten largest hold about two fifths.

Sequenced sample: peripheral blood or thyroid tissue (not recorded which). The chain recombines TRBV29-1 with TRBJ1-2; 11 positions agree with TRBD1. The TCR was taken from an adult woman with Graves' disease, either hyperthyroidism or ophthalmopathy (not recorded which). CDR3: CSAGTGGHNYGYTF. The CDR3 DNA is TGCAGCGCCGGGACAGGGGGACACAACTATGGCTACACCTTC. Based on the CDR3 plus reference TRBV29-1 and TRBJ1-2, the full variable domain is SAVISQKPSRDICQRGTSLTIQCQVDSQVTMMFWYRQQPGQSLTLIATANQGSEATYESGFVIDKFPISRPNLTFSTLTVSNMSPEDSSIYLCSAGTGGHNYGYTFGSGTRLTVV.